This T cell receptor (beta chain) was recovered during a study of T cells expressing NK-cell markers. For the study at large: According to the study, TCR beta repertoires originated from sorted CD3+CD56+NKG2C+, CD3+CD56+NKG2C- and CD3+CD56-NKG2C+ T cells. Study-wide findings and caveats: Dominant NKG2C+ clonotypes made up about 1.0-7.5% of CD8+ T cells in 5 or 6 donors.

Germline CDR1 and CDR2: MDHEN and SYDVKM. CDR3 length: 14 residues. A word on this clonotype: Antigen specificity is unknown.

TCR beta cDNA was generated via 5'RACE template switching incorporating UMIs. Following a re-call of the 5' RACE reads, TCRdb has one entry per CDR3 protein and lacks DNA. Seen in this sample are approximately 440,000 distinct CDR3 sequences; the ten most common clones hold about 1.5%. The TCR was taken from a woman aged 45-59 years in good health. This chain links TRBV28 with TRBJ2-5. The sequenced sample was blood T cells: a sorted CD56 or NKG2C T cell subset, CD4+ or CD8+ T cells, or bulk PBMC T cells (not recorded which). The CDR3 here is CASSSNWRQETQYF.